The clone carrying this T cell receptor beta chain was seen a single time. The data stem from a study of blood T cell repertoires in COVID-19. The wider study: From the United States, Italy and Spain came samples of acute and convalescent COVID-19. From T cells, B-cell-depleted T cells, or PBMCs came the material, which was cDNA or gDNA.

Under the authors' procedure: Amplifying reference gene primers gave estimates of nucleated cell counts. The protocol was immunoSEQ multiplex PCR, while the TCRdb copy is restricted to in-frame clones and leaves out a portion. The DNA gave D and trimming, while V, J and clone size come from that table. Found here are about 140,000 clones, 79% of them singletons; the top ten hold roughly 3.4%. The CDR3 loop spans 18 amino acids. J was trimmed by 0 bases and V by 5 bases; bases with no gene match: 10. Germline loops: CDR1 SGHAT, CDR2 FQNNGV. Material: peripheral blood. The clonotype comes from a man aged 55 to 69 with acute or convalescent COVID-19. V is TRBV11-2 and J is TRBJ1-3; 10 bases line up with TRBD1. The CDR3 reads CASSRSGTGAFSGNTIYF. DNA for the CDR3: TGTGCCAGCAGCAGATCCGGGACAGGGGCATTCTCTGGAAACACCATATATTTT.